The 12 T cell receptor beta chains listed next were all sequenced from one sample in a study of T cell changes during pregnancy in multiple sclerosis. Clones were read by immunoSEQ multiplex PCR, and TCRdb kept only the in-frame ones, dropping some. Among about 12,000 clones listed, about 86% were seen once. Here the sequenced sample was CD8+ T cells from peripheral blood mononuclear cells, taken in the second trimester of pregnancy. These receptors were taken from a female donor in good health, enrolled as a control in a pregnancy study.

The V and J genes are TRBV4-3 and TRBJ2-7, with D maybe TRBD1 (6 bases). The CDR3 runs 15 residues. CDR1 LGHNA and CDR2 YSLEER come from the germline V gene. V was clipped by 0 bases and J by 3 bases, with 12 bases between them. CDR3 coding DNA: TGCGCCAGCAGCCAAGATATTGGGGACAACTACGAGCAGTACTTC. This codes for CASSQDIGDNYEQYF.

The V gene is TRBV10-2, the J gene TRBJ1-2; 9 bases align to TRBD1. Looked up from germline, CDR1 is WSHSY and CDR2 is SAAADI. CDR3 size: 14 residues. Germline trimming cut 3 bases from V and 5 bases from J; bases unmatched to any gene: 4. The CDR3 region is CASSDPGQGYGYTF. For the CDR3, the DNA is TGCGCCAGCAGTGACCCCGGACAGGGGTATGGCTACACCTTC.

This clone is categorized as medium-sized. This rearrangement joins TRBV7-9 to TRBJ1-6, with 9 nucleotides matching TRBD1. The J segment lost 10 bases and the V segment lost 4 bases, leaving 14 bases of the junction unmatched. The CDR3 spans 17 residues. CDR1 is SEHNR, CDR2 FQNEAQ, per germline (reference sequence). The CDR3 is CASSSHDVQGAGSPLHF. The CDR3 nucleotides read TGTGCCAGCAGCTCACACGACGTACAGGGGGCAGGATCACCCCTCCACTTT.

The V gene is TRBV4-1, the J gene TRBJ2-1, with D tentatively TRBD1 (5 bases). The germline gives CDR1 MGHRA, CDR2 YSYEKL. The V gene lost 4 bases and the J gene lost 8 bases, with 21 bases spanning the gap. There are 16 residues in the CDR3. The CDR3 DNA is TGCGCCAGCAGCCCCACAGCCGGCAGGGCGGCGGATGAGCAGTTCTTC. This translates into CASSPTAGRAADEQFF.

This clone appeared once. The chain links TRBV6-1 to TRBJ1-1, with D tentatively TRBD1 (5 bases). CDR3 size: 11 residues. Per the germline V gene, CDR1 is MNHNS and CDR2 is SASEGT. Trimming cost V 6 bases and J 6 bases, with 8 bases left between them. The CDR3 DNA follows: TGTGCCAGCAGAAGGGACTCTGAAGCTTTCTTT. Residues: CASRRDSEAFF.

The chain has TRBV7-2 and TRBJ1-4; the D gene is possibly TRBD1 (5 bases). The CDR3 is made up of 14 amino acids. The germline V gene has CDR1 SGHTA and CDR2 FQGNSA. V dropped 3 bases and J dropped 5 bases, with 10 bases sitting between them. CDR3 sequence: CASSFGGWNEKLFF. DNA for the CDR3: TGTGCCAGCAGCTTCGGGGGGTGGAATGAAAAACTGTTTTTT.

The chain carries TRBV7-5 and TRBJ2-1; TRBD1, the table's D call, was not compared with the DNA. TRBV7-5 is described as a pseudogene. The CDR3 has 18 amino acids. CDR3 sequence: CARSLVCGTGRGRDEQFF. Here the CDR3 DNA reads TGTGCCAGAAGCTTAGTTTGTGGGACAGGGCGGGGTAGAGATGAGCAGTTCTTC.

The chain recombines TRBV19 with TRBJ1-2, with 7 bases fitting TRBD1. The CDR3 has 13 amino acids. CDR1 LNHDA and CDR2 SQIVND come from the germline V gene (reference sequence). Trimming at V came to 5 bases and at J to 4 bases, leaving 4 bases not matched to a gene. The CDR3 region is CASSSQGSYGYTF. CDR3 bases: TGTGCCAGTAGTTCACAGGGGAGCTATGGCTACACCTTC. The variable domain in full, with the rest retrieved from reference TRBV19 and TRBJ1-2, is DGGITQSPKYLFRKEGQNVTLSCEQNLNHDAMYWYRQDPGQGLRLIYYSQIVNDFQKGDIAEGYSVSREKKESFPLTVTSAQKNPTAFYLCASSSQGSYGYTFGSGTRLTVV.

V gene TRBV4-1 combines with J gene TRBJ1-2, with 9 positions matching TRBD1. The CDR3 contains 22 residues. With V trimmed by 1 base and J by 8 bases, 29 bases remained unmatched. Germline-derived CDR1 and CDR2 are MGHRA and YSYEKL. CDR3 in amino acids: CASSQARAGQGGIGGLVSGYTF. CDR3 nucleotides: TGCGCCAGCAGCCAAGCCAGGGCGGGACAGGGTGGTATAGGTGGGCTGGTGAGCGGCTACACCTTC.

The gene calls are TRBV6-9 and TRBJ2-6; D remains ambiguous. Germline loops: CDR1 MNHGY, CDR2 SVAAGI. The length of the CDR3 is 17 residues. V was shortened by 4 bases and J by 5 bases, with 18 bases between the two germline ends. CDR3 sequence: CASSSSARQSRANVLTF. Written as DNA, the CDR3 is TGTGCCAGCAGTTCTTCAGCACGACAAAGTCGGGCCAACGTCCTGACTTTC.

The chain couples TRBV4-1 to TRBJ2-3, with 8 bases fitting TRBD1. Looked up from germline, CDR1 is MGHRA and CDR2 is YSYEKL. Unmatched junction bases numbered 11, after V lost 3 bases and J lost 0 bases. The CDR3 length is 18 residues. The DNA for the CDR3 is TGCGCCAGCAGCCACCCGGGACAGGCGAGTTTAAGCACAGATACGCAGTATTTT. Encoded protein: CASSHPGQASLSTDTQYF.

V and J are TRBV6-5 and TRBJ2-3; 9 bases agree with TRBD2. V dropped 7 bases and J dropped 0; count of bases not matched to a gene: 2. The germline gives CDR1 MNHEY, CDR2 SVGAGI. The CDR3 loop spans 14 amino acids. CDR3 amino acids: CASMLAGSTDTQYF. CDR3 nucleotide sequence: TGTGCCAGCATGCTAGCGGGGAGCACAGATACGCAGTATTTT.